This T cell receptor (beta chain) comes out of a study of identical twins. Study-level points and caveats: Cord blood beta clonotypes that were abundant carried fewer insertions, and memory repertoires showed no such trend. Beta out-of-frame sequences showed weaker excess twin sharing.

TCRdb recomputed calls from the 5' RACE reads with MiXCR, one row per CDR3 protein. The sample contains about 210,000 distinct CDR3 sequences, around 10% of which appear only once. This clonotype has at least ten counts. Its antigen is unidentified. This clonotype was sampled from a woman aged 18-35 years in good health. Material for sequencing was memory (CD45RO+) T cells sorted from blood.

CDR3 bases: TGTGCCAGCAGCTTAGATACCCAGGGGGGCACAGATACGCAGTATTTT. Protein: CASSLDTQGGTDTQYF. The chain joins TRBV11-2 to TRBJ2-3; 7 positions agree with TRBD1. The CDR3 runs 16 residues. V shed 0 bases and J 1 base; nucleotides not matched to a gene: 4. CDR1 is SGHAT, CDR2 FQNNGV, per germline.